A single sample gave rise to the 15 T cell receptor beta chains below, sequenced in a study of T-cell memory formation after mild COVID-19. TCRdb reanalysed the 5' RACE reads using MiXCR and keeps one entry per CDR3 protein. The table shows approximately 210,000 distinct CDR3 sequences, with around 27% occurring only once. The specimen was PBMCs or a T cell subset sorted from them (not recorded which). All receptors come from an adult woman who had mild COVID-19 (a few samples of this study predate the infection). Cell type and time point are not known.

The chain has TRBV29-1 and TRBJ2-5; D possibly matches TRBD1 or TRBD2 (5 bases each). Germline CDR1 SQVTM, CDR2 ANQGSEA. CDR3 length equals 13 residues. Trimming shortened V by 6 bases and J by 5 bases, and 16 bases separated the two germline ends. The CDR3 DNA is TGCAGCGTACTGCCCCAGGGCGGGGAGACCCAGTACTTC. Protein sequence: CSVLPQGGETQYF. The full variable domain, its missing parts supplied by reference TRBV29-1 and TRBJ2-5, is SAVISQKPSRDICQRGTSLTIQCQVDSQVTMMFWYRQQPGQSLTLIATANQGSEATYESGFVIDKFPISRPNLTFSTLTVSNMSPEDSSIYLCSVLPQGGETQYFGPGTRLLVL.

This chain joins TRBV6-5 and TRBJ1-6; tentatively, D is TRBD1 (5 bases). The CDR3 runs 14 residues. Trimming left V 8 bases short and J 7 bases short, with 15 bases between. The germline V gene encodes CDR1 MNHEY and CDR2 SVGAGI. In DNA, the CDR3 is TGTGCCAGCTCCAGGGAAGGTTGGAATTCACCCCTCCACTTT. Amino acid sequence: CASSREGWNSPLHF.

The CDR3 nucleotides are TGTGCCAGCAGCCATGTCTCCTACGAGCAGTACTTC. Its protein product is CASSHVSYEQYF. The chain has TRBV6-6 and TRBJ2-7; no firm D call. Germline V gene data show CDR1 as MNHNY and CDR2 as SVGAGI (reference sequence). This CDR3 has 12 amino acids. Trimming took 6 bases from V and 0 from J, leaving 6 bases between them.

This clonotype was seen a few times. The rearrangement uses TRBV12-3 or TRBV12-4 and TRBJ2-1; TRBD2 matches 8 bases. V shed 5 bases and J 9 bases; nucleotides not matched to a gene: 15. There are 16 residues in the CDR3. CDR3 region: CASSASPGGVHGEQFF. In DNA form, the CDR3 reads TGTGCCAGCAGTGCCTCCCCCGGGGGGGTACATGGTGAGCAGTTCTTC.

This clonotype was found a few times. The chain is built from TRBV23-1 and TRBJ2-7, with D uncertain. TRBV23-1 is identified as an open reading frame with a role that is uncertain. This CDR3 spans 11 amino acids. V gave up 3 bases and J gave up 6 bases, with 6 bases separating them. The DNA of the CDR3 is TGCGCCAGCAGTCATCTCTCCGAGCAGTACTTC. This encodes CASSHLSEQYF.

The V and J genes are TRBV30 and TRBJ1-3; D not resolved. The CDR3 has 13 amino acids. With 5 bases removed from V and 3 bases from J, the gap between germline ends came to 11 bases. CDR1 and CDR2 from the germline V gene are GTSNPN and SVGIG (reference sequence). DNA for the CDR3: TGTGCCTGGGCACAACGGGTTGGAAACACCATATATTTT. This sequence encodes CAWAQRVGNTIYF.

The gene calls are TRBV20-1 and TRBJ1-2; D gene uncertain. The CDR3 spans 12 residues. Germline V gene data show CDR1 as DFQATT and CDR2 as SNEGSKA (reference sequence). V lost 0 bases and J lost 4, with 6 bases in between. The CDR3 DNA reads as TGCAGTGCTAGAGATCCCCCCTATGGCTACACCTTC. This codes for CSARDPPYGYTF.

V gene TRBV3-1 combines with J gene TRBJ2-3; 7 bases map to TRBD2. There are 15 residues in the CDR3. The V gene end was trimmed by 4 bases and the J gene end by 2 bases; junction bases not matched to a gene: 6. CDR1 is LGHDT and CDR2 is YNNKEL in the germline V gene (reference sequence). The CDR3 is CASSLSSGHTDTQYF. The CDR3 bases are TGTGCCAGCAGCCTAAGTAGCGGGCACACAGATACGCAGTATTTT.

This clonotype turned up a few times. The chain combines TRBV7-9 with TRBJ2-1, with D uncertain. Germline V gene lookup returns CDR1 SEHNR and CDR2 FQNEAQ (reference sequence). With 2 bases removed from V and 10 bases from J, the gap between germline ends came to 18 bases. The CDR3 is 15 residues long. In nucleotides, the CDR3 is TGTGCCAGCAGCTTATTGGTCGTTCGACCAGACGAGCAGTTCTTC. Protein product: CASSLLVVRPDEQFF. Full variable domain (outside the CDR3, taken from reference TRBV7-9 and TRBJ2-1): DTGVSQNPRHKITKRGQNVTFRCDPISEHNRLYWYRQTLGQGPEFLTYFQNEAQLEKSRLLSDRFSAERPKGSFSTLEIQRTEQGDSAMYLCASSLLVVRPDEQFFGPGTRLTVL.

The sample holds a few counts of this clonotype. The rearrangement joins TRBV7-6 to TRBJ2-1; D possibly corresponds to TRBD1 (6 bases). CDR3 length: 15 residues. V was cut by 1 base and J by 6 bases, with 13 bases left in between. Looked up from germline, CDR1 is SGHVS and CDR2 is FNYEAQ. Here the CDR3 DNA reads TGTGCCAGCAGCTTAGGTACAGGGCCGGGCAATGAGCAGTTCTTC. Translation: CASSLGTGPGNEQFF.

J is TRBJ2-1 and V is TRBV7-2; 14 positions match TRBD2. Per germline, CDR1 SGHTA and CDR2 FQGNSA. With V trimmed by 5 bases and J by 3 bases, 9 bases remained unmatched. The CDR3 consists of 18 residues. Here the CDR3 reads CASSRMGTSGRFYNEQFF. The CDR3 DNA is TGTGCCAGCAGCCGAATGGGGACTAGCGGGAGATTCTACAATGAGCAGTTCTTC.

CDR3 bases: TGTGCCAGCTCACCAGCTTCCCGTACTGAGGGACAGGGAAAATATGGCTACACCTTC. Its translation is CASSPASRTEGQGKYGYTF. This chain connects TRBV18 to TRBJ1-2, with 9 positions matching TRBD1. V lost 2 bases, J lost 5 bases, and 18 bases stayed unmatched. The CDR3 extends over 19 amino acids. Germline CDR1 reads KGHSH; CDR2 reads LQKENI. Combining the CDR3 with reference TRBV18 and TRBJ1-2 gives the whole variable domain NAGVMQNPRHLVRRRGQEARLRCSPMKGHSHVYWYRQLPEEGLKFMVYLQKENIIDESGMPKERFSAEFPKEGPSILRIQQVVRGDSAAYFCASSPASRTEGQGKYGYTFGSGTRLTVV.

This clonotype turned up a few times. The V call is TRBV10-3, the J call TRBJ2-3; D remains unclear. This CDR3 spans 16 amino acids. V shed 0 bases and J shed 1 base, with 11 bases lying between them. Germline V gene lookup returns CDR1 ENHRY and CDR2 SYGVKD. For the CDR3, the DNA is TGTGCCATCAGTGAGTCGATGCAGGAACGCACAGATACGCAGTATTTT. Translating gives CAISESMQERTDTQYF.

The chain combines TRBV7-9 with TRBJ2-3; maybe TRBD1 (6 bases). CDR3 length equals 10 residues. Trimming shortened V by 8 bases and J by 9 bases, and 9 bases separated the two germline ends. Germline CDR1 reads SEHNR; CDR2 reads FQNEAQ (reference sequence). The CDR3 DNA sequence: TGTGCCAGCGACACAGGGACGCAGTATTTT. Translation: CASDTGTQYF.

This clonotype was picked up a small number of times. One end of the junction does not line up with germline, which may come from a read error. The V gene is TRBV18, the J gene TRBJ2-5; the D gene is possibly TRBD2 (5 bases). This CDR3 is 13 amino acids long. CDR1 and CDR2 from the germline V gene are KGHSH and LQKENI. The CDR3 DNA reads TGTACCAGCTCCCTTCGGGGCCAAGAGACCCAGTACTTC. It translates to CTSSLRGQETQYF.